The present entry profiles one TCR beta chain with its context. Its antigen is still unknown. TCR alpha and beta CDR3 regions were amplified from RNA using iRepertoire nested multiplex PCR. Tissue mRNA or PBMC total RNA, about 85-400 ng, went into one-step reverse transcription and amplification. From the multiplex PCR reads, TCRdb called clonotypes with MiXCR, one entry per CDR3 protein. Counted here are over 120,000 distinct CDR3 sequences, 30% to 40% occurring once; the ten biggest clones make up 20% to 25%. The data are from a study of glioma-infiltrating T cells. Study-wide findings and caveats: Tissue-blood divergence was below expectation in non-neoplastic patients, above in gliomas. Very few CDR3 sequences were shared between tissue and blood.

The junction had 8 bases not matched to a gene; V was cut back by 7 bases and J by 5 bases. The CDR3 has 15 amino acids. CDR1 and CDR2 from the germline V gene are MNHNS and SASEGT. This TCR was recovered from a human donor with low-grade glioma or glioblastoma, undergoing nonglioma brain surgery, or in good health (not recorded which). The specimen sequenced was glioma tissue, nonneoplastic brain tissue, or PBMCs (not recorded which). The chain has TRBV6-1 and TRBJ2-5; 12 nucleotides agree with TRBD2. CDR3 loop: CASTPTSGSIETQYF. The CDR3 nucleotides are TGTGCCAGCACCCCGACTAGCGGGAGCATCGAGACCCAGTACTTC.